The rows below give T cell receptor beta chains drawn from one sample of a study of response to subunit inactivated influenza vaccine. TCRdb reprocessed the RT-PCR reads via MiXCR and lists one record per CDR3 protein. Found here are 250,000 to 350,000 distinct CDR3 sequences, approximately 21% of them singletons; the top ten hold about 9.3%. The input for sequencing was PBMCs from blood, taken approximately 20 months after vaccination. Source of these receptors: a man in his fifties or sixties who received an inactivated influenza vaccine. Each CDR3 is given without its conserved first and last residue.

TRBJ2-3,TRBV11-2,ASSLVSGPDTQY
TRBJ1-2,TRBV4-3,ASSQDNIGGYT
TRBJ2-7,TRBV29-1,SVGGRSYEQY
TRBJ2-1,TRBV7-2,ASSPGGGNEQF
TRBJ2-2,TRBV11-2,ASSPLAGTNTGELF
TRBJ1-1,TRBV7-9,ASSRWDSEAF
TRBJ1-3,TRBV5-5,ASSYVPGHDNSGNTIY
TRBJ1-1,TRBV18,ASSPAAEAF
TRBJ2-2,TRBV12-3/TRBV12-4,ASGPGATNTGELF
TRBJ1-6,TRBV20-1,SARPGTANSPLH
TRBJ1-2,TRBV5-4,ASSLGLAANYGYT
TRBJ2-1,TRBV6-5,ASSYRDSYNEQF
TRBJ2-1,TRBV3-1,ASSQGREGEQF
TRBJ1-2,TRBV20-1,SARDRLYGYT
TRBJ1-1,TRBV5-5,ASSLAPGGRDTEAF
TRBJ2-5,TRBV4-2,ASSHGTSGSQETQY
TRBJ1-1,TRBV7-2,ASSDPQVPSNTEAF
TRBJ1-5,TRBV20-1,SARDYKGLGQPQH
TRBJ1-5,TRBV5-5,ASSVGMGSNQPQH
TRBJ2-7,TRBV12-3/TRBV12-4,ASSPRRGQGQQY
TRBJ2-4,TRBV29-1,SVSVVDRSPNIQY
TRBJ1-5,TRBV7-2,ASSFGENQPQH
TRBJ1-2,TRBV25-1,ASSGGGTYGYT
TRBJ2-7,TRBV5-6,ASSLVRNYEQY
TRBJ2-3,TRBV10-3,AISSPRTDTQY
TRBJ2-6,TRBV4-1,ASSARQGANSGANVLT
TRBJ2-1,TRBV20-1,SARDHSGGLNEQF
TRBJ1-2,TRBV28,ASSRYGYT
TRBJ2-3,TRBV20-1,SARGRGGTDTQY
TRBJ1-2,TRBV7-3,ASSTGTGDYGYT
TRBJ1-1,TRBV13,ASSSQRGPEAF
TRBJ2-1,TRBV12-3/TRBV12-4,ASSLTPGLLGEQF
TRBJ1-5,TRBV20-1,SALDRVDQPQH
TRBJ1-2,TRBV12-3/TRBV12-4,ASSFSGDCYT
TRBJ1-5,TRBV10-2,ASTGTGGSQPQH
TRBJ1-2,TRBV27,ASSFGPNYGYT
TRBJ2-5,TRBV20-1,SATTPSLETQY
TRBJ1-1,TRBV7-9,ASSLDLDTEAF
TRBJ1-3,TRBV4-3,ASSQDGGRQGAAGNTIY
TRBJ2-3,TRBV5-1,ASSLDRGTDTQY
TRBJ1-1,TRBV5-1,ASSLQGFDTEAF
TRBJ2-2,TRBV7-2,ASSPLWAGELF
TRBJ1-1,TRBV24-1,ATSDTGVSEAF
TRBJ1-5,TRBV27,ASSLWGNQPQH
TRBJ1-6,TRBV4-3,ASSQAWEGNGSPLH
TRBJ1-2,TRBV29-1,SAYTGGSNYGYT
TRBJ1-1,TRBV7-8,ASSTSGGYTEAF